The source of this T cell receptor (beta chain) is a study of blood T cell repertoires in COVID-19. In the study overall: From the United States, Italy and Spain came samples of acute and convalescent COVID-19. T cells, B-cell-depleted T cells, or PBMCs supplied cDNA or gDNA.

Study processing details: For nucleated cells, counts were estimated from reference gene primer amplification. Sequencing used immunoSEQ multiplex PCR; TCRdb keeps in-frame clones, though not all of them. V and J calls and clone size are as listed in that table; D and trimming were resolved from the DNA. The repertoire holds approximately 96,000 clones, roughly 80% seen once, with roughly 10% in the top ten. There are 14 residues in the CDR3. Trimming pared 5 bases from V and 7 bases from J, leaving 18 bases between. Germline loops: CDR1 LGHDT, CDR2 YNNKEL (reference sequence). The chain links TRBV3-1 (or the pseudogene TRBV3-2) to TRBJ2-7, with a tentative D call TRBD1 (6 bases). The receptor comes from a woman older than 75 with acute or convalescent COVID-19. The sequencing sample was made of peripheral blood. The CDR3 sequence is CASSFNRVGGEQYF. The CDR3 DNA follows: TGTGCCAGCAGCTTTAACAGGGTCGGAGGTGAGCAGTACTTC.